The following is a T cell receptor beta chain sequence with its context. These data come from a study of OX40 agonist ivuxolimab in advanced cancers. Clones were sequenced by immunoSEQ multiplex PCR, and TCRdb holds only the in-frame ones, with some missing. The sample holds about 100,000 clones, less than 95% seen once. This CDR3 region has 13 residues. The J segment lost 6 bases and the V segment lost 4 bases, leaving 3 bases of the junction unmatched. Looked up from germline, CDR1 is SGHTA and CDR2 is FQGNSA. Sequences were derived from CD4+ or CD8+ T cells sorted from blood, sampled in a trial of the OX40 agonist ivuxolimab. The clonotype originates from an adult with an advanced solid tumor such as melanoma, head and neck, liver or kidney cancer. The chain has TRBV7-2 and TRBJ1-5, with 7 bases identical to TRBD1. CDR3 sequence reads: CASSSHRGQPQHF. In DNA form, the CDR3 reads TGTGCCAGCAGCTCCCACAGGGGTCAGCCCCAGCATTTT.